This T cell receptor (beta chain) appears in the sequencing data of a study of shared clonotypes between healthy human individuals. About the research overall: Every donor yielded three CD4 naive, three CD4 memory, two CD8 naive and one CD8 memory plate.

Trimming took off 0 bases at V and 0 bases at J, with 12 bases between the two ends. This CDR3 contains 16 residues. CDR1 is SGHDT, CDR2 YYEEEE, per germline. Original data processing: ImmunoSEQ junction-only sequences lacked quality scores, so their filtering differed. Some clones are missing from TCRdb's copy, which holds only in-frame ones; the method was immunoSEQ multiplex PCR. The D gene and trimming were derived from the DNA, and the V and J assignments and clone size from that table. The sample has a few million clones; approximately 94% are singletons. The study's findings and limits: Some clonotypes were shared by all four sorted-subset donors, while others were not shared. The non-shared ones had lower generation probabilities than the shared ones. Only blood samples were collected, and tissue repertoires likely differ.

As regards this clone: Its antigen is still unknown.

What was sequenced was naive CD4+ T cells sorted from blood. Specified subset: CD45RA+ positively selected. This chain joins TRBV5-6 and TRBJ1-1; no definite D call. This TCR derives from a man between 18 and 29 years old in good health. The CDR3 sequence is CASSLERSFMNTEAFF. The CDR3 bases are TGTGCCAGCAGCTTGGAGCGTTCCTTCATGAACACTGAAGCTTTCTTT.